Sequencing of this TCR beta chain was carried out in a study of CD8+CD57+ T cells in acquired aplastic anemia. Findings of the study overall: Significant differences in CD8+ Simpson's diversity were not observed between patients and controls.

The sample holds a few counts of this clonotype. Its antigen is currently unknown. The study profiled TCR beta VDJ and CDR3 using genomic DNA as template. Each CDR3 protein gets one entry after TCRdb re-called the reads with MiXCR. The data hold fewer than 200,000 distinct CDR3 sequences, with nearly 50% observed a single time. CD8+CD57+ cell expansion, shown by flow cytometry, had occurred in the patients selected for sequencing. This CDR3 has 16 residues. Germline CDR1 and CDR2: MGHDK and SYGVNS. J lost 4 bases, V lost 4 bases, and 9 bases had no gene match. The genes are TRBV25-1 and TRBJ2-5; TRBD2 matches at 10 bases. The specimen sequenced was sorted CD4+, CD8+, or CD8+CD57+ T cells (not recorded which) from PBMCs. This receptor was obtained from a human donor with aplastic anemia. DNA for the CDR3: TGTGCCAGCAGTGCCCCCGGACTAGCGGTTGGAGAGACCCAGTACTTC. It encodes CASSAPGLAVGETQYF. Full variable domain (missing parts from reference TRBV25-1 and TRBJ2-5): EADIYQTPRYLVIGTGKKITLECSQTMGHDKMYWYQQDPGMELHLIHYSYGVNSTEKGDLSSESTVSRIRTEHFPLTLESARPSHTSQYLCASSAPGLAVGETQYFGPGTRLLVL.